This TCR beta chain comes out of a study of T cells in Graves' hyperthyroidism and ophthalmopathy. There were TCR beta CDR3 regions amplified from RNA transcripts. Initially, a first-round RT-PCR of the TCR CDR3 employed the HTBI primer set. TCRdb re-derived calls from the multiplex PCR reads in MiXCR, one entry per CDR3 protein. The data show more than 95,000 distinct CDR3 sequences, approximately 48% seen once. Stable Graves' hyperthyroidism denoted no ophthalmopathy progression over 18 months. This receptor was obtained from a man in his forties or fifties with Graves' hyperthyroidism. The sample consisted of blood.

The CDR3 nucleotides read TGTGCCAGCAGCCTACCGACTAGCCCATCCACTGAGCAGTTCTTC. This codes for CASSLPTSPSTEQFF. V and J are TRBV7-2 and TRBJ2-1; 7 bases align to TRBD2. Germline CDR1 reads SGHTA; CDR2 reads FQGNSA. CDR3 length equals 15 residues. V trimming: 5 bases; J trimming: 9 bases; junction bases outside the gene matches: 13.